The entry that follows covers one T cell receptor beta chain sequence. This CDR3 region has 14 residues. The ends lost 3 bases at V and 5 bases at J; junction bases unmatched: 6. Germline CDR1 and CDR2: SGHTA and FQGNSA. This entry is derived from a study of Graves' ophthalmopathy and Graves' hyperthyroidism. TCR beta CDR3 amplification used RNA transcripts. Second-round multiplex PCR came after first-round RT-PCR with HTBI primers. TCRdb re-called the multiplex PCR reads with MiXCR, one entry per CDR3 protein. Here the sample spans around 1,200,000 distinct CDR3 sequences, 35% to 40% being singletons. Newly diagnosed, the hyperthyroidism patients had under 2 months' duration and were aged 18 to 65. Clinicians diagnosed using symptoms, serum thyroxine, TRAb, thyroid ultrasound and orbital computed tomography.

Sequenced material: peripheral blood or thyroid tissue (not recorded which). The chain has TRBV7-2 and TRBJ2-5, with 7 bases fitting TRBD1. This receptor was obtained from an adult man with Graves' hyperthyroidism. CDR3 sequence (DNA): TGTGCCAGCAGCTTGCCGACAGGGTATGAGACCCAGTACTTC. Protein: CASSLPTGYETQYF. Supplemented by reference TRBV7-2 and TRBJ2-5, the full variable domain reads GAGVSQSPSNKVTEKGKDVELRCDPISGHTALYWYRQSLGQGLEFLIYFQGNSAPDKSGLPSDRFSAERTGGSVSTLTIQRTQQEDSAVYLCASSLPTGYETQYFGPGTRLLVL.